These 5 T cell receptor beta chains came from one sample sequenced in a study of T cell responses to AZD1222 COVID-19 vaccine. Here immunoSEQ multiplex PCR was the method, and the copy in TCRdb shows in-frame clones only, minus some. The sample lists 72,000 or so clones; 80% to 90% were seen once. Source: peripheral blood, taken 28 days after the second AZD1222 dose. The receptors stem from an adult who received the AZD1222 COVID-19 vaccine.

J is TRBJ1-3 and V is TRBV7-3; D is unclear. Trimming stripped 2 bases from V and 2 bases from J, with 7 bases between. In germline, CDR1 is SGHTA, CDR2 FQGTGA. This CDR3 has 14 amino acids. CDR3 amino acids: CASSLAGTGNTIYF. The CDR3 nucleotides are TGTGCCAGCAGCTTAGCCGGAACTGGAAACACCATATATTTT. Variable domain in full (rest from reference TRBV7-3 and TRBJ1-3): GAGVSQTPSNKVTEKGKYVELRCDPISGHTALYWYRQSLGQGPEFLIYFQGTGAADDSGLPNDRFFAVRPEGSVSTLKIQRTERGDSAVYLCASSLAGTGNTIYFGEGSWLTVV.

This clone has a single count. V is TRBV6-5 and J is TRBJ2-3; no reliable D call. The length of the CDR3 is 11 residues. Trimming pared 6 bases from V and 2 bases from J, leaving 3 bases between. Germline lookup yields CDR1 MNHEY and CDR2 SVGAGI. The CDR3 region has the DNA TGTGCCAGCAGGAACACAGATACGCAGTATTTT. Its translation: CASRNTDTQYF.

The chain recombines TRBV6-4 with TRBJ1-2; D not resolved. Trimming left V 2 bases short and J 8 bases short, with 18 bases between. The CDR3 is 15 residues long. Germline CDR1 is MRHNA and CDR2 is SNTAGT. CDR3 sequence: CASSDEMASPRGYTF. For the CDR3, the DNA is TGTGCCAGCAGTGACGAGATGGCATCTCCCCGGGGCTACACCTTC.

The chain combines TRBV18 with TRBJ1-1; TRBD1 might be the D (5 bases). The CDR3 is 15 residues long. The ends were cut back, 3 bases at V and 1 base at J, with 12 bases in the middle. Per germline, CDR1 KGHSH and CDR2 LQKENI. CDR3 loop: CASSPGAGENTEAFF. CDR3 coding DNA: TGTGCCAGCTCACCCGGGGCCGGGGAGAACACTGAAGCTTTCTTT.

V and J are TRBV14 and TRBJ2-5, with D possibly TRBD2 on 6 matching bases. The germline V and J ends were trimmed by 3 bases and 2 bases, with 10 bases remaining between them. In germline, CDR1 is SGHDN, CDR2 FVKESK. The CDR3 contains 14 residues. This CDR3 reads CASSQSGVQETQYF. For the CDR3, the DNA is TGTGCCAGCAGCCAGTCGGGAGTTCAAGAGACCCAGTACTTC.